This T cell receptor beta chain derives from a study of blood T cell repertoires in COVID-19 (dated by TCRdb to the early 2020s). In the study overall: Samples from collaborators originated in the United States, Italy and Spain and spanned both the acute and convalescent phases of COVID-19. Sample metadata almost always included a de-identified subject ID, COVID-19 status, age in years and sex. The material from the prospective study consisted of cDNA or gDNA derived from T cells, B-cell-depleted T cells, or PBMCs. The repertoires were made available in a free public database intended to serve as a resource for research on the immune response to SARS-CoV-2. Deeply sampled blood TCRbeta repertoires from subjects exposed to, actively infected with, or recovered from COVID-19 were included in the dataset. Samples came from the ongoing ImmuneRACE study (first 160 participants) plus 1,254 subjects from 6 global collaborators. Where HLA class I and class II types were available, the types were taken from metadata supplied by the sample provider, not from assay-based typing. General study outcomes and caveats: Clinical and demographic metadata were provided uncurated, with the amount varying by source and participant.

In the prospective study, participants were roughly 18 to 100 years old, resided in approximately 22 geographic areas of the United States, and were enrolled through a virtual design. To assign participants to cohorts, the prospective study relied on clinical history that participants themselves reported in a screening survey and a study questionnaire. For ImmuneRACE Cohort 3, a participant was defined as recovered based on two consecutive negative NP/OP PCR tests, clearance by a healthcare professional, or resolution of symptoms. Mobile phlebotomists in the prospective study collected whole blood, serum and a nasopharyngeal or oropharyngeal swab from every participant. Prospective study participants could optionally give additional blood draws and questionnaires over a roughly two-month period. Before DNA extraction, prospective study blood samples were shipped either frozen or at room temperature.

Comment on this clone: Its target antigen remains unknown. The input lacks base qualities; no much larger clone sits a single base away.

CDR1 is given as GTSNPN and CDR2 as SVGIG, both from the germline V gene (reference sequence). Trimming costs V 8 bases and J 6 bases, and their ends lie 14 bases apart. Its CDR3 holds 11 amino acids, cysteine through phenylalanine. The only DNA kept is the CDR3, 33 bases in frame from the first base. The immunoSEQ Assay, a bias-controlled multiplex PCR, was used to amplify TCRbeta CDR3 regions from genomic DNA. Regarding the original processing steps: Nucleated cell counts per sample were estimated from amplification of reference gene primers within the assay. To quantify the absolute abundance of each unique TCRbeta CDR3 rearrangement, sequence reads were collapsed and filtered. For each sample, productive Simpson clonality was calculated as the square root of Simpson's diversity index across productive rearrangements. The clones in this table, taken by TCRdb from immuneACCESS, are in-frame only. Not every clone is retained; where verified, under half of the shortfall comes from an unresolved V gene, and the cause of the rest is unknown. D and trimming come from the DNA, and the V and J calls and clone size come from that table. The sample table holds over 150,000 clones, of which 85% to 90% were seen once. The leading ten clones occupy about 6.3% of the sample.

Source material: PBMCs or T cells enriched from blood (not recorded which). In this chain, TRBV30 is recombined with TRBJ2-7; the D call could be TRBD1 or TRBD2, with each sharing 5 bases. The clonotype was recovered from a man between 40 and 49 years old who had recovered from COVID-19. Read as DNA, the sequence is TGTGCCCGGGGCAGACCAGGCGAGCAGTACTTC. It encodes CARGRPGEQYF.